Detailed here is one T cell receptor beta chain. The antigen is not known. This sample was taken from a study of T cell responses to AZD1222 COVID-19 vaccine. The overall study: Pooling of second doses given at about 4 or about 12 weeks was done.

V lost 4 bases, J lost 4 bases, and 14 bases lay in between. The V gene's germline CDR1 is SNHLY and CDR2 FYNNEI. The length of the CDR3 is 16 residues. Repertoires were generated with immunoSEQ multiplex PCR, while TCRdb's copy carries only in-frame clones and drops some. The table lists 150,000 to 200,000 clones, 90% to 95% of them singletons. Whole-study findings and limits: Only six individuals given AZD1222 were seropositive at baseline. Clonal diversity may have been underestimated in mostly white British donors.

V is TRBV2 and J is TRBJ2-6; D tentatively fits TRBD1 or TRBD2 (6 bases each). The specimen comprised peripheral blood, sampled on day 0 of AZD1222 vaccination. The TCR originated in an adult in good health. The CDR3 DNA reads as TGTGCCAGCAGTGTAGGAGGGGGGCTGGGGGCCAACGTCCTGACTTTC. Translation: CASSVGGGLGANVLTF.